The clone carrying this T cell receptor beta chain was picked up one time. The antigen is not known. The data were taken from a study of post-analysis software for immune sequencing data. General study findings and limits: Roughly 5 TRBV segments (TRBV5-6, TRBV5-1 and TRBV20-1 among them) occurred more frequently in patients than in controls.

The CDR3 contains 15 residues. Germline CDR1 and CDR2: DFQATT and SNEGSKA (reference sequence). Unmatched junction bases numbered 4, after V lost 1 base and J lost 4 bases. TCR beta cDNA libraries included unique molecular identifiers. The authors obtained approximately 540,000 cDNA molecules from approximately 1 to 10 million T cells. Via MiXCR, TCRdb re-called the PCR reads, giving one row per CDR3 protein. The data contain roughly 580,000 distinct CDR3 sequences, 40% to 50% of them singletons. The genes are TRBV20-1 and TRBJ2-3, with TRBD2 identical over 11 bases. The clonotype originates from a girl aged 10-17 years with multiple sclerosis. Sequencing was performed on blood. The CDR3 loop reads CSARVAGGLADTQYF. DNA for the CDR3: TGCAGTGCTAGAGTAGCGGGGGGGCTTGCAGATACGCAGTATTTT.